Each of the 21 T cell receptor beta chains below was sequenced from the same sample in a study of a mutant IDH1 vaccine in newly diagnosed glioma. The data were produced by immunoSEQ multiplex PCR, yet TCRdb's version contains in-frame clones alone and is incomplete. This sample has fewer than 55,000 clones, with approximately 64% found just once. Their cognate antigens are unknown. The time point here: week 47, end of study. What each vaccine dose contained was 300 ug of mutant IDH1 20-mer peptide, accompanied by topical imiquimod. This specimen consisted of peripheral blood mononuclear cells (PBMCs), obtained from a glioma patient whose treatment included an IDH1 peptide vaccine. The source is a man in his forties or fifties with glioma. Some clones in this sample may be carry-over from other donors' samples.

Regarding this clone: Other nucleotide sequences from this sample produce the same CDR3. The genes are TRBV7-9 and TRBJ1-4; D not certain. V was shortened by 1 base and J by 4 bases, with 10 bases between the two germline ends. The CDR3 spans 15 residues. The germline V gene has CDR1 SEHNR and CDR2 FQNEAQ (reference sequence). The CDR3 is CASSLEGGNNEKLFF. The CDR3 DNA follows: TGTGCCAGCAGCTTAGAGGGCGGGAATAATGAAAAACTGTTTTTT.

The chain employs TRBV15 and TRBJ1-2; unclear D gene. The germline CDR1 and CDR2 sequences are LNHNV and YYDKDF (reference sequence). The CDR3 has 12 residues. V lost 0 bases to trimming and J lost 8 bases, with 7 bases between them. The CDR3 DNA is TGTGCCACCAGCAGAGACCTAGGGGGCTACACCTTC. Translation: CATSRDLGGYTF.

This clone was observed a few times. The chain has TRBV2 and TRBJ1-1; D unresolved. This CDR3 spans 10 amino acids. V lost 9 bases to trimming and J lost 6 bases, with 8 bases between them. CDR1 SNHLY and CDR2 FYNNEI come from the germline V gene. The CDR3 region has the DNA TGTGCCAGTGCCACGGCTGAAGCTTTCTTT. Its translation: CASATAEAFF.

The rearrangement links TRBV4-1 to TRBJ2-7, with 9 positions matching TRBD1. The CDR3 is made up of 15 amino acids. Germline CDR1 and CDR2: MGHRA and YSYEKL. Unmatched junction bases numbered 6, after V lost 3 bases and J lost 3 bases. The CDR3: CASSHGTGWDYEQYF. CDR3 nucleotides: TGCGCCAGCAGCCACGGGACAGGGTGGGACTACGAGCAGTACTTC.

The chain links TRBV19 to TRBJ2-1; TRBD1 might be the D (5 bases). The CDR3 runs to 13 residues. In germline, CDR1 is LNHDA, CDR2 SQIVND (reference sequence). Trimming pared 4 bases from V and 4 bases from J, leaving 8 bases between. DNA for the CDR3: TGTGCCAGTAGTACGACAGCGTACAATGAGCAGTTCTTC. Translating gives CASSTTAYNEQFF. Together with reference TRBV19 and TRBJ2-1, the CDR3 gives the full variable domain: DGGITQSPKYLFRKEGQNVTLSCEQNLNHDAMYWYRQDPGQGLRLIYYSQIVNDFQKGDIAEGYSVSREKKESFPLTVTSAQKNPTAFYLCASSTTAYNEQFFGPGTRLTVL.

The chain recombines TRBV5-4 with TRBJ2-2; 8 bases are shared with TRBD1. Germline CDR1 and CDR2: SGHNT and YYREEE (reference sequence). This CDR3 has 15 amino acids. The trim removed 5 bases at V and 1 base at J, leaving 4 bases unmatched. Written as DNA, the CDR3 is TGTGCCAGCAGTAAACAGGGGGGGAACACCGGGGAGCTGTTTTTT. Translation: CASSKQGGNTGELFF. Using reference TRBV5-4 and TRBJ2-2 for the parts outside the CDR3, the full variable domain is ETGVTQSPTHLIKTRGQQVTLRCSSQSGHNTVSWYQQALGQGPQFIFQYYREEENGRGNFPPRFSGLQFPNYSSELNVNALELDDSALYLCASSKQGGNTGELFFGEGSRLTVL.

V is TRBV19 and J is TRBJ1-5; 8 bases agree with TRBD1. Germline lookup yields CDR1 LNHDA and CDR2 SQIVND (reference sequence). This CDR3 spans 16 amino acids. Trimming cost V 4 bases and J 7 bases; bases outside gene matches: 12. Here the CDR3 DNA reads TGTGCCAGTAGTACCTTCCGCGGACAGGGTGACCAGCCCCAGCATTTT. It encodes CASSTFRGQGDQPQHF.

This clone was detected a few times. The chain couples TRBV7-2 to TRBJ2-1, with TRBD2 identical over 8 bases. CDR3 length: 15 amino acids. The trim removed 7 bases at V and 0 bases at J, leaving 5 bases unmatched. Germline CDR1 SGHTA, CDR2 FQGNSA. The CDR3 reads CASTRGGSSYNEQFF. The CDR3 nucleotides are TGTGCCAGCACCCGGGGGGGGAGCTCCTACAATGAGCAGTTCTTC.

The V gene is TRBV6-5, the J gene TRBJ2-3, with TRBD2 matching over 11 bases. The CDR3 extends over 15 amino acids. V was pared by 8 bases and J by 2 bases, with 6 bases of the junction left unmatched. Germline V lookup: CDR1 MNHEY, CDR2 SVGAGI. CDR3 amino acids: CASGLLAGATDTQYF. CDR3 DNA: TGTGCCAGCGGTCTACTAGCGGGGGCCACAGATACGCAGTATTTT.

This chain connects TRBV5-1 to TRBJ2-7, with a weak D call TRBD2 (5 bases). The germline V and J ends were trimmed by 4 bases and 0 bases, with 5 bases remaining between them. This CDR3 region has 12 residues. The germline V gene has CDR1 SGHRS and CDR2 YFSETQ. This CDR3 reads CASSAGSYEQYF. CDR3 nucleotide sequence: TGCGCCAGCAGCGCGGGCTCCTACGAGCAGTACTTC.

This chain connects TRBV2 to TRBJ2-7; perhaps TRBD1 as D (5 bases). Germline V gene lookup returns CDR1 SNHLY and CDR2 FYNNEI. V dropped 3 bases and J dropped 3 bases, with 12 bases sitting between them. The CDR3 covers 14 residues. The CDR3 sequence is CASSERTNGYEQYF. CDR3 in DNA: TGTGCCAGCAGTGAGCGGACAAACGGCTACGAGCAGTACTTC. The variable domain in full, with the rest retrieved from reference TRBV2 and TRBJ2-7, is EPEVTQTPSHQVTQMGQEVILRCVPISNHLYFYWYRQILGQKVEFLVSFYNNEISEKSEIFDDQFSVERPDGSNFTLKIRSTKLEDSAMYFCASSERTNGYEQYFGPGTRLTVT.

This sequence joins TRBV6-1 and TRBJ2-5; the match to TRBD1 covers 8 bases. This CDR3 contains 14 residues. Trimming took 5 bases from V and 4 from J; bases not matched to a gene: 6. The germline gives CDR1 MNHNS, CDR2 SASEGT. The CDR3 DNA reads TGTGCCAGCAGTCCTTCCAGGGGGCTAGAGACCCAGTACTTC. This gives the protein CASSPSRGLETQYF.

The rearrangement links TRBV6-5 to TRBJ1-5; a weak D match, TRBD1 (5 bases). Looked up from germline, CDR1 is MNHEY and CDR2 is SVGAGI. The ends were cut back, 6 bases at V and 5 bases at J, with 14 bases in the middle. The CDR3 is 14 residues long. In DNA form, the CDR3 reads TGTGCCAGCAGCCCCCGGGGACCTTATCAGCCCCAGCATTTT. Residues: CASSPRGPYQPQHF.

The chain carries TRBV30 and TRBJ1-2; D is possibly TRBD1 (5 bases). This CDR3 is built from 10 residues. Trimming cost V 8 bases and J 8 bases, with 12 bases left between them. Germline V gene lookup returns CDR1 GTSNPN and CDR2 SVGIG (reference sequence). CDR3 amino acids: CAHEGIGYTF. The CDR3 nucleotides are TGTGCCCACGAGGGGATCGGCTACACCTTC.

This chain connects TRBV29-1 to TRBJ2-5; D may correspond to TRBD1 or TRBD2 (6 bases each). With 3 bases removed from V and 6 bases from J, the gap between germline ends came to 14 bases. CDR3 length: 13 amino acids. In germline, CDR1 is SQVTM, CDR2 ANQGSEA. CDR3 sequence: CSVDPGGRKTQYF. CDR3 nucleotides: TGCAGCGTTGATCCCGGGGGCAGGAAGACCCAGTACTTC. The variable domain in full, completed from reference TRBV29-1 and TRBJ2-5, reads SAVISQKPSRDICQRGTSLTIQCQVDSQVTMMFWYRQQPGQSLTLIATANQGSEATYESGFVIDKFPISRPNLTFSTLTVSNMSPEDSSIYLCSVDPGGRKTQYFGPGTRLLVL.

The chain recombines TRBV18 with TRBJ1-1, with D perhaps TRBD1 (5 bases). The CDR3 extends over 13 amino acids. CDR1 KGHSH and CDR2 LQKENI come from the germline V gene. V dropped 2 bases and J dropped 6 bases, with 10 bases sitting between them. As DNA, the CDR3 is TGTGCCAGCTCACCATGGGGAGGGGCTGAAGCTTTCTTT. It codes for CASSPWGGAEAFF.

The CDR3 spells CASRGQGAEAFF. The CDR3 region has the DNA TGCGCCAGCAGGGGACAGGGGGCTGAAGCTTTCTTT. The chain is built from TRBV10-1 and TRBJ1-1, with 11 positions matching TRBD1. CDR3 length equals 12 residues. V shed 6 bases and J 6 bases; nucleotides not matched to a gene: 0. Germline assignment: CDR1 WNHNN and CDR2 SYGVQD (reference sequence).

CDR3 sequence reads: CASVEGSEQYF. The CDR3, as DNA: TGTGCCTCTGTGGAGGGGAGCGAGCAGTACTTC. The chain joins TRBV10-3 to TRBJ2-7; the D gene is possibly TRBD2 (6 bases). The CDR3 extends over 11 amino acids. CDR1 and CDR2 from the germline V gene are ENHRY and SYGVKD. V lost 11 bases to trimming and J lost 6 bases, with 14 bases between them.

This clone was seen only a few times. V and J are TRBV10-3 and TRBJ2-5, with TRBD2 matching over 16 bases. This CDR3 contains 15 residues. The germline CDR1 and CDR2 sequences are ENHRY and SYGVKD. Losses at the gene ends were 11 bases for V and 4 bases for J; bases not matched to a gene: 7. The CDR3 DNA sequence: TGTGCCTGCGGGACTAGCGGGGGGGCGGGAGAGACCCAGTACTTC. It specifies CACGTSGGAGETQYF.

This clone has only a few counts. The V gene is TRBV30, the J gene TRBJ2-1, with D possibly matching TRBD1 (6 bases). Trimming stripped 5 bases from V and 14 bases from J, with 22 bases between. The germline CDR1 and CDR2 sequences are GTSNPN and SVGIG (reference sequence). The CDR3 is 13 amino acids. The CDR3 loop reads CAWESTPGHGKFF. The CDR3 DNA sequence: TGTGCCTGGGAATCAACACCGGGACACGGGAAGTTCTTC.

Comments on this clone: One end of the junction varies from germline; a read error may be responsible. The chain carries TRBV7-7 and TRBJ1-4, with D unresolved. In germline, CDR1 is SSHAT, CDR2 FNYEAQ (reference sequence). The CDR3 contains 13 residues. The CDR3 is CASSPSSGEKLFF. DNA for the CDR3: TGTGCTAGCAGCCCCTCGTCTGGAGAAAAACTGTTTTTT. The full variable domain, with the rest looked up from reference TRBV7-7 and TRBJ1-4, is GAGVSQSPRYKVTKRGQDVTLRCDPISSHATLYWYQQALGQGPEFLTYFNYEAQPDKSGLPSDRFSAERPEGSISTLTIQRTEQRDSAMYRCASSPSSGEKLFFGSGTQLSVL.